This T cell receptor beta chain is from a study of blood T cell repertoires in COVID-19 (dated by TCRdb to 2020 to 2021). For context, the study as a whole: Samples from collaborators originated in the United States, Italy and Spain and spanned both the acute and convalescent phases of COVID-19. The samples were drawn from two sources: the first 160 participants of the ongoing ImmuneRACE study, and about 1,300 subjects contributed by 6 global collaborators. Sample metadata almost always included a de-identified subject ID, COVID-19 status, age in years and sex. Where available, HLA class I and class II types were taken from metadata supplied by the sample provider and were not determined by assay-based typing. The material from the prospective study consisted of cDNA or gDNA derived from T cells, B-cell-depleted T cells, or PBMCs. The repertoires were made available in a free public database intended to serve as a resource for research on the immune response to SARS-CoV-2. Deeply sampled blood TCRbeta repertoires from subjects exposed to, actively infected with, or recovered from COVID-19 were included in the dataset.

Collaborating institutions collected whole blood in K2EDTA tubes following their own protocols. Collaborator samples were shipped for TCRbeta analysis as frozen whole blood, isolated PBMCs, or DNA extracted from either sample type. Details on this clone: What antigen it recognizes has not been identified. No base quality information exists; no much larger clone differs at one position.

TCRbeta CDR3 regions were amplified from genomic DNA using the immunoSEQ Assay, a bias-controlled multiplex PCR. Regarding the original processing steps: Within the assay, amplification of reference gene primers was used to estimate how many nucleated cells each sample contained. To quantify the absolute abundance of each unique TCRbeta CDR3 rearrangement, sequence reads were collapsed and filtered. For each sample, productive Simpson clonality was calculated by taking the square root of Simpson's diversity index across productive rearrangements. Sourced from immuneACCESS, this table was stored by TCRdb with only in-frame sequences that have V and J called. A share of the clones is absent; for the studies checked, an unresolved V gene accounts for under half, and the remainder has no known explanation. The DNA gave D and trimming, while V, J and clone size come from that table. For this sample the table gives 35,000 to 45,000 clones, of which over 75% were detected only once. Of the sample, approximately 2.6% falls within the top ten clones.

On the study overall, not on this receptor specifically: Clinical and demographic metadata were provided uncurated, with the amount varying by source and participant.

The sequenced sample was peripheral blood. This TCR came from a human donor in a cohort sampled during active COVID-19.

The CDR3 protein is CASSQALPTGETQYF. The nucleotides are TGCGCCAGCAGCCAGGCTTTACCGACCGGGGAGACCCAGTACTTC. The chain links TRBV4-1 with TRBJ2-5, with an unclear D gene assignment. The CDR3, cysteine through phenylalanine, is 15 amino acids long. Only the CDR3 DNA is retained, 45 bases long and in frame from the first base. V loses 3 bases of germline sequence and J loses 5 bases, and the interval between the two ends is 16 bases. According to the germline V gene, CDR1 reads MGHRA and CDR2 reads YSYEKL.